The table lists the clone carrying this T cell receptor beta chain with many counts. These data are taken from a study of T-cell memory formation after mild COVID-19. Study overall: Largely donor-specific sequence clusters came from a couple of donors.

TCRdb re-called the 5' RACE reads through MiXCR, storing one row per CDR3 protein. This repertoire shows 400,000 to 500,000 distinct CDR3 sequences, 20% to 25% found once; its top ten account for roughly 8.7%. In germline, CDR1 is SGHTA, CDR2 FQGNSA. V was shortened by 5 bases and J by 1 base, with 8 bases between the two germline ends. The CDR3 consists of 13 residues. The sequenced sample consisted of PBMCs or a T cell subset sorted from them (not recorded which). This clonotype was sampled from an adult woman who had mild COVID-19 (a few samples of this study predate the infection). Cell type and time point are not known. This sequence joins TRBV7-2 and TRBJ1-1; D call uncertain. CDR3 coding DNA: TGTGCCAGCAGCGTTGGAGAGAACACTGAAGCTTTCTTT. It translates to CASSVGENTEAFF. The variable domain in full, with the rest retrieved from reference TRBV7-2 and TRBJ1-1, is GAGVSQSPSNKVTEKGKDVELRCDPISGHTALYWYRQSLGQGLEFLIYFQGNSAPDKSGLPSDRFSAERTGGSVSTLTIQRTQQEDSAVYLCASSVGENTEAFFGQGTRLTVV.